Listed below are T cell receptor beta chains from one sample, sequenced in a study of T cells in tumors after PD-1 blockade. The assay was immunoSEQ multiplex PCR, and TCRdb's table has in-frame clones only and misses some. The table has some 60,000 clones, about four fifths seen once. The source material was PBMCs, sampled before anti-PD-1 treatment. The source of these receptors is a human donor with basal cell carcinoma. The CDR3 runs from the conserved cysteine through the conserved F or W. D genes are given only for firm matches. Where a row states a size, it is once, few, many or the class of an expanded clone; other rows omit it.

DNA,CDR3,size,V,J,D
TGTGCCAGCAGCTTGGCCGGGGGTAGCAATCAGCCCCAGCATTTT,CASSLAGGSNQPQHF,.,TRBV5-6,TRBJ1-5,.
TGTGCCAGCAGTAAAACCGGGACAGGCCACGGCTACACCTTC,CASSKTGTGHGYTF,.,TRBV6-5,TRBJ1-2,TRBD1
TGCGCCAGCAGCTTGGGGGACTTCACAGATACGCAGTATTTT,CASSLGDFTDTQYF,.,TRBV5-1,TRBJ2-3,.
TGCGCCAGCAGCTCTACTAGCGGGGGAAGACAAGAGCAGTACTTC,CASSSTSGGRQEQYF,.,TRBV5-1,TRBJ2-7,TRBD2
TGTGCCAGCAGCCCAGAGGTGGCGAGCGGGGGGGAGACCCAGTACTTC,CASSPEVASGGETQYF,.,TRBV4-2,TRBJ2-5,TRBD2
TGTGCCAGCAGCTTAAAGGTTAATTCACCCCTCCACTTT,CASSLKVNSPLHF,.,TRBV7-3,TRBJ1-6,.
TGTGCCAGCAGTTTATTGGGGGGTATGAACACTGAAGCTTTCTTT,CASSLLGGMNTEAFF,.,TRBV28,TRBJ1-1,.
TGTGCCAGCAGCCCCCTTATGGGCCGAGCCTATGGCTACACCTTC,CASSPLMGRAYGYTF,.,TRBV14,TRBJ1-2,.
TGTGCCAGCAGTTACTCCTGGACAGTGGTCACCGGGGAGCTGTTTTTT,CASSYSWTVVTGELFF,medium-sized,TRBV6-5,TRBJ2-2,.
TGTGCCAGCAGTTACAGGGGGACGAACGCAGATACGCAGTATTTT,CASSYRGTNADTQYF,.,TRBV6-2/TRBV6-3,TRBJ2-3,.
TGTGCCAGCAGCCCCAGGGCCGGGACAGAGAACACCGGGGAGCTGTTTTTT,CASSPRAGTENTGELFF,.,TRBV7-8,TRBJ2-2,TRBD1
TGTGCCTTTGGACAGGGGGCCTCCTTCTATGGCTACACCTTC,CAFGQGASFYGYTF,few,TRBV30,TRBJ1-2,TRBD1
TGTGCCAGCAGGAGGGAGGGGACCTATGGCTACACCTTC,CASRREGTYGYTF,.,TRBV6-5,TRBJ1-2,.
TGTGCCTGGACTTCGAGCGCCGGGGAGCTGTTTTTT,CAWTSSAGELFF,.,TRBV30,TRBJ2-2,.
TGTGCCTGGAGTACCTGGGGGGGGCAAGGAAACACCATATATTTT,CAWSTWGGQGNTIYF,.,TRBV30,TRBJ1-3,.
TGTGTCGAAAACTGGACACAAGGGTCAGAGACCCAGTACTTC,CVENWTQGSETQYF,.,TRBV5-6,TRBJ2-5,.
TGTGCCAGCAGTTCATCGGACTTAAATCAGCCCCAGCATTTT,CASSSSDLNQPQHF,.,TRBV6-5,TRBJ1-5,.
TGTGCCAGCAGCCCCGGCAGGGAAATGAACACTGAAGCTTTCTTT,CASSPGREMNTEAFF,.,TRBV13,TRBJ1-1,.
TGTGCCAGCAGCTTAGACCGGCGGGTGTACGAGCAGTACTTC,CASSLDRRVYEQYF,.,TRBV7-9,TRBJ2-7,.
TGTGCCAGCAGCGCATCCGGGACGGAGGCCCTCAACTATGGCTACACCTTC,CASSASGTEALNYGYTF,.,TRBV9,TRBJ1-2,.
TGTGCCAGCTCACCTAATTATAGCAATCAGCCCCAGCATTTT,CASSPNYSNQPQHF,.,TRBV18,TRBJ1-5,.
TGTGCCAGTAGTATAACGGGGGGGCAAGAGACCCAGTACTTC,CASSITGGQETQYF,once,TRBV19,TRBJ2-5,TRBD2
TGTGCCAGCAGCTATGGGACTGAAGCTTTCTTT,CASSYGTEAFF,.,TRBV7-9,TRBJ1-1,.
TGTGCCAGCAGTGACCGCTACCGCGGCTACACCTTC,CASSDRYRGYTF,.,TRBV25-1,TRBJ1-2,.
TGTGCCAGCTCACCAGAGCTAGGATGGGGGGTCCAAGAGACCCAGTACTTC,CASSPELGWGVQETQYF,few,TRBV18,TRBJ2-5,.
TGTGCCAGCTCACCTCAGACCGGGACTAGCGGGTTTGAAGAGACCCAGTACTTC,CASSPQTGTSGFEETQYF,.,TRBV18,TRBJ2-5,TRBD2
TGTGCCAGCAGCTTGGTTATTATGCTAGCGGGGGGGTATAATGAGCAGTTCTTC,CASSLVIMLAGGYNEQFF,.,TRBV5-5,TRBJ2-1,TRBD2
TGTGCCAGCAGTTTTAATCGAGGGATTAACTATGGCTACACCTTC,CASSFNRGINYGYTF,few,TRBV27,TRBJ1-2,.
TGTGCCAGCAGTTACTCGCTGCGCTATGGCTACACCTTC,CASSYSLRYGYTF,.,TRBV6-5,TRBJ1-2,.
TGCGCCAGCAGCTTTTTCGGGCCCTCTAACTATGGCTACACCTTC,CASSFFGPSNYGYTF,.,TRBV5-1,TRBJ1-2,.
TGCGCCAGCAGCTTGGGGGGGCTTACTGAAGCTTTCTTT,CASSLGGLTEAFF,once,TRBV5-1,TRBJ1-1,.